Below are 10 T cell receptor beta chains sequenced from a single sample in a study of CD8 T cells in Susac syndrome. With random hexamers, reverse transcription was performed on about 0.5 to 1 ug of RNA. Using its own MiXCR run on the immunoSEQ multiplex PCR reads, TCRdb lists one record per CDR3 protein. The table lists about 83,000 distinct CDR3 sequences, roughly 96% of them singletons. The sample comprised CD8+ T cells from PBMCs. These receptors all come from a human donor with Susac syndrome.

The V gene is TRBV19, the J gene TRBJ2-2; D is ambiguous. Between the trimmed V and J ends, which lost 8 bases and 4 bases, there was a span of 14 bases. The CDR3 loop spans 14 amino acids. The V gene's germline CDR1 is LNHDA and CDR2 SQIVND (reference sequence). The CDR3 DNA follows: TGTGCCAGTCTCCCCGATGGAGCCACCGGGGAGCTGTTTTTT. Translation: CASLPDGATGELFF.

The chain recombines TRBV13 with TRBJ2-5; D gene ambiguous. V was shortened by 2 bases and J by 3 bases, with 7 bases between the two germline ends. CDR3 length: 13 residues. Germline assignment: CDR1 PRHDT and CDR2 FYEKMQ (reference sequence). The CDR3 protein is CASSLHVKETQYF. In DNA, the CDR3 is TGTGCCAGCAGCTTACATGTAAAAGAGACCCAGTACTTC.

V gene TRBV28 combines with J gene TRBJ2-3, with D possibly TRBD2 on 6 matching bases. V lost 6 bases, J lost 4 bases, and 17 bases lay in between. Germline CDR1 is MDHEN and CDR2 is SYDVKM. The length of the CDR3 is 15 residues. CDR3 DNA sequence: TGTGCCAGCAGGCCAATCGGGGGAGGACCAGATACGCAGTATTTT. This sequence encodes CASRPIGGGPDTQYF. The variable domain in full, with the rest retrieved from reference TRBV28 and TRBJ2-3, is DVKVTQSSRYLVKRTGEKVFLECVQDMDHENMFWYRQDPGLGLRLIYFSYDVKMKEKGDIPEGYSVSREKKERFSLILESASTNQTSMYLCASRPIGGGPDTQYFGPGTRLTVL.

This chain connects TRBV12-3 or TRBV12-4 to TRBJ2-5; 7 bases align to TRBD1. V lost 7 bases, J lost 11 bases, and 13 bases stayed unmatched. The CDR3 totals 13 residues. The CDR3 nucleotides are TGTGCCAGCAATCAGGAGAATATGGGACAGCAGTACTTC. Residues: CASNQENMGQQYF.

CDR3 nucleotide sequence: TGTGCCTGGAGTATAAGTCACACTGAAGCTTTCTTT. This encodes CAWSISHTEAFF. The chain has TRBV30 and TRBJ1-1, with D unresolved. Trimming removed 2 bases from V and 3 bases from J, with 7 bases in between. The CDR3 sequence is 12 residues long. Per germline, CDR1 GTSNPN and CDR2 SVGIG (reference sequence).

The V and J genes are TRBV5-4 and TRBJ2-7; the match to TRBD2 covers 12 bases. Germline trimming cut 4 bases from V and 7 bases from J; bases unmatched to any gene: 6. The CDR3 consists of 14 residues. CDR1 and CDR2 (germline): SGHNT, YYREEE (reference sequence). The CDR3 DNA reads TGTGCCAGCAGCCCCGGGACTAGCGGGCTAGAGCAGTACTTC. Its protein is CASSPGTSGLEQYF. The full variable domain, completed using reference TRBV5-4 and TRBJ2-7, is ETGVTQSPTHLIKTRGQQVTLRCSSQSGHNTVSWYQQALGQGPQFIFQYYREEENGRGNFPPRFSGLQFPNYSSELNVNALELDDSALYLCASSPGTSGLEQYFGPGTRLTVT.

The chain couples TRBV12-3 or TRBV12-4 to TRBJ2-1; 9 positions agree with TRBD1. The CDR3 runs to 14 residues. V shed 5 bases, J shed 8 bases, and the junction held 7 bases outside the gene matches. The CDR3 coding sequence is TGTGCCAGCAGTAGGGGACAGGGTGTCGATGAGCAGTTCTTC. Its translation is CASSRGQGVDEQFF.

The genes are TRBV9 and TRBJ1-1; D is undetermined. Germline values: CDR1 SGDLS, CDR2 YYNGEE. Trimming took off 0 bases at V and 5 bases at J, with 11 bases between the two ends. The CDR3 has 14 amino acids. CDR3 in amino acids: CASSVGLGWTEAFF. The DNA for the CDR3 is TGTGCCAGCAGCGTAGGTTTGGGATGGACTGAAGCTTTCTTT.

The chain combines TRBV13 with TRBJ2-1; D might be TRBD2 (6 bases). V was shortened by 5 bases and J by 5 bases, with 19 bases between the two germline ends. The CDR3 has 16 amino acids. Germline lookup yields CDR1 PRHDT and CDR2 FYEKMQ (reference sequence). The CDR3 nucleotides are TGTGCCAGCAGCCCCTGGGGAGGTACGATGGACAATGAGCAGTTCTTC. Protein product: CASSPWGGTMDNEQFF.

The table lists this clonotype with a count of one. This sequence joins TRBV7-2 and TRBJ1-4, with D possibly TRBD1 on 6 matching bases. V lost 2 bases to trimming and J lost 11 bases, with 15 bases between them. The germline CDR1 and CDR2 sequences are SGHTA and FQGNSA. The CDR3 runs 14 residues. DNA for the CDR3: TGTGCCAGCAGCTTACGGGACACCTTCACTAAACTGTTTTTT. Residues: CASSLRDTFTKLFF.